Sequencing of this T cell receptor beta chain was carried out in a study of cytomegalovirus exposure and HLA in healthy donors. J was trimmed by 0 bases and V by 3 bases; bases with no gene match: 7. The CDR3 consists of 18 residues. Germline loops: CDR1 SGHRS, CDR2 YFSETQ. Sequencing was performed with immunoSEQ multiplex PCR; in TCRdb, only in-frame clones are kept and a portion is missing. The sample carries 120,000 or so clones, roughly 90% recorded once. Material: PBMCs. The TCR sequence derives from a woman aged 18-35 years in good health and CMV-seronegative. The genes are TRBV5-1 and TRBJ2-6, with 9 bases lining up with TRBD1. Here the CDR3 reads CASSSRGTGSSGANVLTF. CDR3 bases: TGCGCCAGCAGCTCCCGAGGGACAGGGAGCTCTGGGGCCAACGTCCTGACTTTC.